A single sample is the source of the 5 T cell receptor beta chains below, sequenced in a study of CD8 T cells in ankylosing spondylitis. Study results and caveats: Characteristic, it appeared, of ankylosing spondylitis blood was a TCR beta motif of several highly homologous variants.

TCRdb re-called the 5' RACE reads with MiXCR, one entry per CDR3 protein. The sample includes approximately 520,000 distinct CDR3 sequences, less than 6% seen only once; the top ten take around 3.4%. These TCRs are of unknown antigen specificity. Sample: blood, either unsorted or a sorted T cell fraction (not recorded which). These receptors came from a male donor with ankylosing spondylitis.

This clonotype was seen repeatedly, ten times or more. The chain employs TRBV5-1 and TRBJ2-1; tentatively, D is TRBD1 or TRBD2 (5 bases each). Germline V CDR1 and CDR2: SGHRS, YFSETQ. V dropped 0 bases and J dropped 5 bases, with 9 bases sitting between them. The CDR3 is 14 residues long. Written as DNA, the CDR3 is TGCGCCAGCAGCTTGGGGGGGAATGACAATGAGCAGTTCTTC. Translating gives CASSLGGNDNEQFF. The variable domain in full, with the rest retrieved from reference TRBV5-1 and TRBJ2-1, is KAGVTQTPRYLIKTRGQQVTLSCSPISGHRSVSWYQQTPGQGLQFLFEYFSETQRNKGNFPGRFSGRQFSNSRSEMNVSTLELGDSALYLCASSLGGNDNEQFFGPGTRLTVL.

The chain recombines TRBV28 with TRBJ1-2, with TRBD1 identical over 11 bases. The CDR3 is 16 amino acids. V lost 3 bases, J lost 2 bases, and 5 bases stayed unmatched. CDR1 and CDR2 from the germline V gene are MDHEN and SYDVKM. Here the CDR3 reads CASSLGGTGGNYGYTF. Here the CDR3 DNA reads TGTGCCAGCAGTTTGGGGGGGACAGGGGGGAACTATGGCTACACCTTC.

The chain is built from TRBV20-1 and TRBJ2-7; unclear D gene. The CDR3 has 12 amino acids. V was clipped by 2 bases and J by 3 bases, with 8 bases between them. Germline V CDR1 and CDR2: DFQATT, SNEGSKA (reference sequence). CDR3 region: CSARKTLYEQYF. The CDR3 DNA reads TGCAGTGCTAGAAAAACCCTCTACGAGCAGTACTTC.

Written as DNA, the CDR3 is TGTGCCATCAGAACACATTGGGGTAACCCTAGCACAGATACGCAGTATTTT. As protein: CAIRTHWGNPSTDTQYF. V and J are TRBV10-3 and TRBJ2-3, with no clear D. The CDR3 consists of 17 residues. Germline lookup yields CDR1 ENHRY and CDR2 SYGVKD. V was trimmed by 6 bases and J by 0 bases, leaving 19 bases between them.

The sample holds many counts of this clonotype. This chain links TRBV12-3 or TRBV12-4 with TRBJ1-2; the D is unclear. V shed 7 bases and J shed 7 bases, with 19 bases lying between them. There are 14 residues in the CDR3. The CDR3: CASTSAVQITGYTF. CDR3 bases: TGTGCCAGCACATCTGCGGTCCAGATCACTGGCTACACCTTC.